This T cell receptor (beta chain) was sequenced for a study of T cells after yellow fever vaccination (dated by TCRdb to between 2019 and 2020). For the wider study: The SMART-Seq v4 Ultra Low Input RNA kit was used to prepare libraries from fractions with low cell numbers. To follow T-cell clones before and after primary and booster YFV17D yellow fever vaccination, bulk TCR alpha and beta repertoires were sequenced over time. The cohort comprised two healthy male donors, one aged 18 to 29 and one aged 30 to 40 years. Blood samples were taken at several timepoints before and after primary and secondary immunization, and bulk PBMC replicates and cell subsets were isolated. Broad study findings and their caveats: A small fraction of clonotypes showed up in both the CD4 and CD8 compartments, probably as a result of convergent recombination. FACS-sorted repertoires could contain abundant contaminating clonotypes from the bulk population, so computational filtering was required. Because the study included only two donors, the extent to which the findings can be generalized is limited. After the booster, most of the clones that had expanded following primary vaccination were detected again (roughly 97% of CD4 and around nine tenths of CD8), which suggests that memory was broadly maintained. The secondary T-cell response was found to be weaker but faster than the primary response, with a peak reached on day 5 rather than on day 15.

For this clonotype: This receptor's antigen is unknown. No per-base quality is available; no much larger clone lies one base away.

In the paper's terms, the treatment or condition label means: live attenuated yellow fever vaccine strain. PBMCs were isolated from peripheral blood using a standard Ficoll-Paque protocol. Dynabeads CD4 and CD8 positive selection kits were used to isolate the CD4 and CD8 T-cell fractions. TriZol was used to extract RNA from bulk PBMCs, CD4 and CD8 fractions, and dextramer-positive and dextramer-negative fractions. TCR cDNA was made using 5'RACE template switching, a step that added a universal primer site and unique molecular identifiers. Priming of cDNA synthesis was performed from both the TCR alpha and TCR beta constant segments. Library amplification used two PCR steps, and the second PCR step added sample barcodes and sequencing adapters. Sequencing of libraries was performed on Illumina HiSeq 2500 (2x100 bp) or NovaSeq (2x150 bp). As for the original processing: Demultiplexing of reads and collapsing into UMI consensus sequences were performed with MIGEC, and V(D)J alignment was carried out with MiXCR. Vaccine-responding clonotypes were defined with edgeR using replicate PBMC samples, requiring FDR below 0.01 and a log2 fold change above 5 up to day 15. Bulk clonotypes were assigned CD4 or CD8 identity according to which sequenced CD4 or CD8 repertoire held them at higher abundance. TCRdb itself trimmed the public reads at Q25 with fastp, ran MiXCR and retained productive beta chains. Rows are combined by CDR3 protein, so each entry shows the most common genes and DNA. Clone size and V and J calls follow TCRdb, not the original study. The sample includes a few hundred thousand distinct CDR3 sequences, with 6.9% observed a single time. Of the sample, over 0.65% is held by the ten largest clones.

Trimming costs V 2 bases and J 4 bases, and their ends lie 8 bases apart. From its cysteine to its phenylalanine, the CDR3 spans 14 amino acids. The DNA shown is the 42-base CDR3, in frame from base 1. The chain couples TRBV12-3 or TRBV12-4 to TRBJ2-2; the D gene is not confidently resolved. The receptor was isolated from a young man who received the YFV17D yellow fever vaccine. The source material was CD4+ T cells sorted from PBMCs, sampled 15 days after the yellow fever booster vaccination. The CDR3 reads as follows: CASSLYLSTGELFF. The sequenced DNA is TGTGCCAGCAGTTTATACCTTAGCACCGGGGAGCTGTTTTTT.